This paragraph reports one T cell receptor (beta chain). Its antigen remains unidentified. The treatment is: oral pan-JAK inhibitor, 5-10 mg twice daily. From alopecia areata patients, lesional scalp punch biopsies and peripheral blood were collected. The record originates from a study of CD8+ T cells in alopecia areata. Study as a whole: Dosing spanned 6 to 18 months on tofacitinib, then 6 months off drug.

Overall study findings and caveats: A great number of expanded lesional clones endured in scalp and blood during tofacitinib. Sharing of TCRs across patients appeared less clear than in mice, possibly for HLA-related reasons.

The CDR3 has 14 amino acids. V was clipped by 4 bases and J by 0 bases, with 9 bases between them. Looked up from germline, CDR1 is SQVTM and CDR2 is ANQGSEA. cDNA serving as the sequencing template came from extracted, reverse transcribed RNA. Repertoires were generated with immunoSEQ multiplex PCR, while TCRdb's copy carries only in-frame clones and drops some. The data hold hundreds of thousands of clones, with over 45% observed a single time. The receptor was isolated from a human donor with alopecia areata. V gene TRBV29-1 combines with J gene TRBJ2-2; D gene uncertain. Sequenced material: CD4+ T cells sorted from blood, taken at week 52, from a patient treated with tofacitinib. The CDR3, as DNA: TGCAGCGTTGTGGGCTCCTCGAACACCGGGGAGCTGTTTTTT. Protein product: CSVVGSSNTGELFF.